This passage covers 12 T cell receptor beta chains from one sample sequenced in a study of blood T cells in healthy people across ages. Sample-barcoded 5' priming and a J-beta primer mix drove a second PCR of about 6 to 11 cycles. TCRdb reprocessed the 5' RACE reads via MiXCR and lists one record per CDR3 protein. The sample has some 890,000 distinct CDR3 sequences; almost 30% are singletons. This sample also belongs to another study, concerning T cells of mothers and their children.

The sample was blood. These receptors all come from a woman in her 40s in good health.

This clonotype showed up just a few times. This chain uses TRBV4-1 with TRBJ2-7, with D hard to call. Trimming removed 1 base from V and 8 bases from J, with 18 bases in between. The CDR3 has 15 amino acids. The V gene's germline CDR1 is MGHRA and CDR2 YSYEKL. This CDR3 reads CASSQVPDGPSQQYF. The CDR3 region has the DNA TGCGCCAGCAGCCAAGTTCCCGACGGACCGTCCCAGCAGTACTTC.

CDR3 in DNA: TGCGCCAGCAGCTTCGGGGGGCCACTTTTAGACAATGAGCAGTTCTTC. This codes for CASSFGGPLLDNEQFF. The chain recombines TRBV5-1 with TRBJ2-1, with D possibly being TRBD2 (7 bases). CDR1 is SGHRS, CDR2 YFSETQ, per germline. CDR3 length equals 16 residues. Trimming shortened V by 2 bases and J by 5 bases, and 17 bases separated the two germline ends.

This chain connects TRBV11-2 to TRBJ2-6, with D tentatively TRBD1 (5 bases). CDR1 SGHAT and CDR2 FQNNGV come from the germline V gene. V lost 5 bases and J 1 base, leaving 12 bases between the germline ends. This CDR3 has 16 residues. The CDR3 loop is CASSGRVKSGANVLTF. CDR3 nucleotide sequence: TGTGCCAGCAGCGGCAGGGTGAAATCTGGGGCCAACGTCCTGACTTTC.

This clonotype was counted between two and nine times. J is TRBJ1-2 and V is TRBV6-5; D perhaps matches TRBD1 (5 bases). Germline assignment: CDR1 MNHEY and CDR2 SVGAGI. CDR3 size: 15 residues. V gave up 2 bases and J gave up 0 bases, with 10 bases separating them. The CDR3 DNA reads as TGTGCCAGCAGTTACCGACAGTTTCCTAACTATGGCTACACCTTC. It yields the protein CASSYRQFPNYGYTF.

This clonotype occurred a few times. The chain couples TRBV28 to TRBJ2-5; D may be TRBD1 or TRBD2 (5 bases each). Looked up from germline, CDR1 is MDHEN and CDR2 is SYDVKM. V was pared by 3 bases and J by 0 bases, with 11 bases between. The CDR3 is 15 residues long. The CDR3 loop reads CASSFWDPYQETQYF. The CDR3 nucleotides are TGTGCCAGCAGTTTTTGGGACCCGTACCAAGAGACCCAGTACTTC.

In this sample, this clonotype turned up a few times. The chain links TRBV27 to TRBJ2-3, with TRBD2 as a possible D gene (6 bases). Trimming removed 9 bases from V and 8 bases from J, with 24 bases in between. The CDR3 sequence is 15 residues long. The germline gives CDR1 MNHEY, CDR2 SMNVEV (reference sequence). The CDR3 region has the DNA TGTGCCAGTTTCGAGGGGACTCCGACGTCGAGTACGCAGTATTTT. Amino acid sequence: CASFEGTPTSSTQYF.

The chain couples TRBV6-2 or TRBV6-3 to TRBJ2-1; D may be TRBD2 (5 bases). Germline V gene lookup returns CDR1 MNHEY and CDR2 SVGEGT. CDR3 length: 14 amino acids. V was pared by 5 bases and J by 9 bases, with 17 bases between. The CDR3, as DNA: TGTGCCAGCAGTCAAACTAGGCCGACGGGTGAGCAGTTCTTC. It translates to CASSQTRPTGEQFF.

This clonotype was seen ten or more times. The gene calls are TRBV9 and TRBJ2-1; 9 bases match TRBD1. Trimming cost V 7 bases and J 6 bases; bases outside gene matches: 8. Looked up from germline, CDR1 is SGDLS and CDR2 is YYNGEE. The CDR3 runs 14 residues. CDR3 in DNA: TGTGCCAGCGCCGAGGACAGGGGAACCAATGAGCAGTTCTTC. Encoded protein: CASAEDRGTNEQFF. Complete variable domain (other parts from reference TRBV9 and TRBJ2-1): DSGVTQTPKHLITATGQRVTLRCSPRSGDLSVYWYQQSLDQGLQFLIQYYNGEERAKGNILERFSAQQFPDLHSELNLSSLELGDSALYFCASAEDRGTNEQFFGPGTRLTVL.

The V call is TRBV12-3 or TRBV12-4, the J call TRBJ2-1; D unclear. Trimming shortened V by 5 bases and J by 7 bases, and 6 bases separated the two germline ends. The CDR3 spans 11 residues. CDR3 residues: CASSPKNEQFF. The CDR3 DNA reads as TGTGCCAGCAGTCCCAAGAATGAGCAGTTCTTC.

The chain recombines TRBV20-1 with TRBJ1-1, with D possibly being TRBD1 (6 bases). The length of the CDR3 is 13 residues. Trimming stripped 5 bases from V and 1 base from J, with 11 bases between. CDR1 is DFQATT, CDR2 SNEGSKA, per germline (reference sequence). The CDR3 spells CSAPLQGNTEAFF. The CDR3 nucleotides are TGCAGTGCTCCCTTACAGGGGAACACTGAAGCTTTCTTT.

To note about this clonotype: This may be a read error: a much more frequent sequence differs by one nucleotide. The CDR3 loop reads CASSLGRAGFSYEQYF. The CDR3 DNA reads as TGTGCCAGCAGCTTAGGGCGAGCGGGGTTCTCCTACGAGCAGTACTTC. The rearrangement links TRBV7-2 to TRBJ2-7; 7 nucleotides match TRBD2. Losses at the gene ends were 1 base for V and 0 bases for J; bases not matched to a gene: 6. The CDR3 consists of 16 residues. Germline V CDR1 and CDR2: SGHTA, FQGNSA.

The chain employs TRBV12-3 or TRBV12-4 and TRBJ2-7; 10 nucleotides line up with TRBD2. The CDR3 length is 13 residues. Trimming removed 10 bases from V and 4 bases from J; junction bases left unmatched: 7. CDR3 amino acids: CATGAGGVYEQYF. Written as DNA, the CDR3 is TGTGCCACGGGAGCGGGGGGGGTATACGAGCAGTACTTC.